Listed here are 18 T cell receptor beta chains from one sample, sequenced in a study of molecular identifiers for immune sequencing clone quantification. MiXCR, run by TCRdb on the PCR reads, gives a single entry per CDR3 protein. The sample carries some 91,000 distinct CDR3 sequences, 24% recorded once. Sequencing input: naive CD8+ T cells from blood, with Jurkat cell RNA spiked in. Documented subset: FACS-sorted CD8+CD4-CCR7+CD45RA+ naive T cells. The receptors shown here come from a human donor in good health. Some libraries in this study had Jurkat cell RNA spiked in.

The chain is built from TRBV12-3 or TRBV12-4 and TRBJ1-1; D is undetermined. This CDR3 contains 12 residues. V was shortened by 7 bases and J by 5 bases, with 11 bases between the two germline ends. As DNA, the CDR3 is TGTGCCAGCACCGACGAGGGAACTGAAGCTTTCTTT. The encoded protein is CASTDEGTEAFF.

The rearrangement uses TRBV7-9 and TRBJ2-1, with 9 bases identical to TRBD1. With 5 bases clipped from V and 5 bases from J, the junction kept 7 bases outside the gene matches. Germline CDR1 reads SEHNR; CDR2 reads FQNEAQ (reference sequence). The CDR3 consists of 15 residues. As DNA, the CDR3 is TGTGCCAGCAGCGCTCGAGACAGGGGGGACAATGAGCAGTTCTTC. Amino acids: CASSARDRGDNEQFF.

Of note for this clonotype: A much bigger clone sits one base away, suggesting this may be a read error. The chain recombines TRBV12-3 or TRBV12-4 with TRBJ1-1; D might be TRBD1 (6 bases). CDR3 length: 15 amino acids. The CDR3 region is CASRKQGRWNTEAYF. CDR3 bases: TGTGCCAGCAGAAAACAGGGCCGGTGGAACACTGAAGCTTACTTT.

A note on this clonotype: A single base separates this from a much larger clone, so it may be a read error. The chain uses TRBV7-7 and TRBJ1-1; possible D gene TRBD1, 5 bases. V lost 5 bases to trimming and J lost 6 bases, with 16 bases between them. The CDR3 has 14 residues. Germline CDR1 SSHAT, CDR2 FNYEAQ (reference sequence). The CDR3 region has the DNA TGTGCCAGCAGCCTGGGGCACCCGCCCCCTGAAGCTTTCTTT. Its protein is CASSLGHPPPEAFF. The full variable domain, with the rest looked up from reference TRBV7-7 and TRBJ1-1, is GAGVSQSPRYKVTKRGQDVTLRCDPISSHATLYWYQQALGQGPEFLTYFNYEAQPDKSGLPSDRFSAERPEGSISTLTIQRTEQRDSAMYRCASSLGHPPPEAFFGQGTRLTVV.

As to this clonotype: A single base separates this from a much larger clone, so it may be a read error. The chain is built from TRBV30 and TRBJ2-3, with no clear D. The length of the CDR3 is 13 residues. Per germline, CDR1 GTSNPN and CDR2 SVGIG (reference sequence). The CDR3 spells CAWSVVDTDTQCF. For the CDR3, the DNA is TGTGCCTGGAGTGTGGTAGACACAGATACGCAGTGTTTT.

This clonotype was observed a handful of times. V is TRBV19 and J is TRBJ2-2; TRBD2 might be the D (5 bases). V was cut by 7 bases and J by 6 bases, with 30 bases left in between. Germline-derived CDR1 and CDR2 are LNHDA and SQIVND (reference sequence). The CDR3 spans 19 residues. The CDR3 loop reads CASTDRDQIKLPVAGELFF. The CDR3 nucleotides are TGTGCCAGTACCGATCGGGATCAAATCAAACTACCGGTCGCCGGGGAGCTGTTTTTT.

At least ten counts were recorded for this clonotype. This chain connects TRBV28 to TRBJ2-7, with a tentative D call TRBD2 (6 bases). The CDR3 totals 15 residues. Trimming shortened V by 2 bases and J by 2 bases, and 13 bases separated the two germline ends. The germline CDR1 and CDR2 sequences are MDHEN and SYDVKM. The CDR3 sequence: CASSLGTGDPYEQYF. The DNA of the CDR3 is TGTGCCAGCAGTTTAGGGACGGGAGACCCCTACGAGCAGTACTTC.

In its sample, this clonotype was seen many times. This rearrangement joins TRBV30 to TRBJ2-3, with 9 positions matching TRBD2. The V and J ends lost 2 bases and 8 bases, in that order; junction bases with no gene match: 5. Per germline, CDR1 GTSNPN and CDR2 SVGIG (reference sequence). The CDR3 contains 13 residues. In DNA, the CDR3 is TGTGCCTGGAGTTATAGCGGGGGAGGTACGCAGTATTTT. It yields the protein CAWSYSGGGTQYF.

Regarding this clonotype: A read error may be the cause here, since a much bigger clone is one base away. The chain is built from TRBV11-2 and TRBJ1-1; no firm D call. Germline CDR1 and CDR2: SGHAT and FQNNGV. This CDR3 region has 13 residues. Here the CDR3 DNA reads TGTGCCAGCAGCGAAGGATCGAACCCTGAAGCTTTCTTT. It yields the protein CASSEGSNPEAFF.

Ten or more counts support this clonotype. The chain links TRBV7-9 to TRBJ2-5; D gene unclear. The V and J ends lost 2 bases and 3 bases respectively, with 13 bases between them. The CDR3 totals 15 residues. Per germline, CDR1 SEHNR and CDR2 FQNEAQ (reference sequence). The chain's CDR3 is CASSLSITAKETQYF. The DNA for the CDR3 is TGTGCCAGCAGCTTATCTATTACAGCGAAAGAGACCCAGTACTTC. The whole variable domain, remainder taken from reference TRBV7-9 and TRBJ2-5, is DTGVSQNPRHKITKRGQNVTFRCDPISEHNRLYWYRQTLGQGPEFLTYFQNEAQLEKSRLLSDRFSAERPKGSFSTLEIQRTEQGDSAMYLCASSLSITAKETQYFGPGTRLLVL.

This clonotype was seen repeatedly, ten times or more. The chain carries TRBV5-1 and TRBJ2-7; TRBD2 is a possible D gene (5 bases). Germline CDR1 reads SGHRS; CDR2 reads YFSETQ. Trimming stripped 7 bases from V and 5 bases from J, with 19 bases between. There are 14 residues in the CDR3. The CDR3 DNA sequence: TGCGCCAGCTCTTTCCCGGGAAATCCGAACGAGCAGTACTTC. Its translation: CASSFPGNPNEQYF.

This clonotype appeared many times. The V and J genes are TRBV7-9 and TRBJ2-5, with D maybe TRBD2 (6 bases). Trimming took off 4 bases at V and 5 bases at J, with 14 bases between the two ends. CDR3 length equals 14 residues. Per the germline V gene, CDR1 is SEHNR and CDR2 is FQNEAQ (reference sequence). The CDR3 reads CASSSTSPSETQYF. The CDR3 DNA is TGTGCCAGCAGCTCGACTAGTCCTTCCGAGACCCAGTACTTC.

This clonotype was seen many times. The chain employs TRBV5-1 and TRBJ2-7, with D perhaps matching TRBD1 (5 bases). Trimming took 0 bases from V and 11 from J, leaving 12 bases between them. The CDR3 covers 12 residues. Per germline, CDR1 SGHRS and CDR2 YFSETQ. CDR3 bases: TGCGCCAGCAGCTTGGGGGGCCCGGAGAAGTACTTC. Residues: CASSLGGPEKYF.

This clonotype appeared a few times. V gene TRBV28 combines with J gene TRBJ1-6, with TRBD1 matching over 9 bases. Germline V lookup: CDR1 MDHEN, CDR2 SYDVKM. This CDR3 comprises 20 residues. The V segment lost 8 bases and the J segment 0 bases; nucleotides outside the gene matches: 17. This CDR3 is CASGLPIGQGYDSYNSPLHF. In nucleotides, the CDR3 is TGTGCCAGCGGCCTCCCGATAGGACAGGGGTATGACTCCTATAATTCACCCCTCCACTTT.

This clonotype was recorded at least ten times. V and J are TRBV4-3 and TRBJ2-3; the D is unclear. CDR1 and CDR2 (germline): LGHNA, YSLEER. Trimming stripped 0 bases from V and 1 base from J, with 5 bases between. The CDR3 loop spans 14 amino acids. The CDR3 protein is CASSQDSGTDTQYF. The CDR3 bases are TGCGCCAGCAGCCAAGATTCCGGCACAGATACGCAGTATTTT.

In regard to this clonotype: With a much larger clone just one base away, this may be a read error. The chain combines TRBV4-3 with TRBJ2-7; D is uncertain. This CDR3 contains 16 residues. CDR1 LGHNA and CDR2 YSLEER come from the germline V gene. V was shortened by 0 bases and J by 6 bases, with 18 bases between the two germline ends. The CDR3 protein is CASSQDWAASNCEQYF. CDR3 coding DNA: TGCGCCAGCAGCCAAGATTGGGCAGCATCGAACTGCGAGCAGTACTTC.

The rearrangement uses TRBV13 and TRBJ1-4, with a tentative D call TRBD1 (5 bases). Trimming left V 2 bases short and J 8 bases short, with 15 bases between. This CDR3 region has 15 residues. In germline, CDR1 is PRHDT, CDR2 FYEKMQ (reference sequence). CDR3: CASSLKGGTPEKLFF. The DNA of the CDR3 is TGTGCCAGCAGCTTAAAAGGCGGGACCCCGGAAAAACTGTTTTTT.

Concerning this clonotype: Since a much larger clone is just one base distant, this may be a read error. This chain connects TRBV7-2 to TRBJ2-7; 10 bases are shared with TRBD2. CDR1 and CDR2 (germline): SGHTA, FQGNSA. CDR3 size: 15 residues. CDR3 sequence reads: CASSPSGLATYAQYF. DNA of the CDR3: TGTGCCAGCAGCCCGTCGGGACTAGCGACCTACGCGCAGTACTTC.